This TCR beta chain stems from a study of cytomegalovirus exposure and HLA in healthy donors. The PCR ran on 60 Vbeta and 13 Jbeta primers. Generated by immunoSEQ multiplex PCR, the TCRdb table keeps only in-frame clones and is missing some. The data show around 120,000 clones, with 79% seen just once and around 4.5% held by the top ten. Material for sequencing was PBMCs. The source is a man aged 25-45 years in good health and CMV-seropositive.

As DNA, the CDR3 is TGTGCCAGCAGCCAACGGGACAGACAAGAGACCCAGTACTTC. Amino acid sequence: CASSQRDRQETQYF. The chain has TRBV14 and TRBJ2-5; 7 nucleotides match TRBD1. From germline, CDR1 is SGHDN and CDR2 FVKESK. This CDR3 has 14 amino acids. V lost 2 bases and J lost 2; bases outside the gene matches: 2.